Listed below are T cell receptor beta chains from one sample, sequenced in a study of T cell repertoires in cytomegalovirus infection. The antigens for these receptors are not known. MiXCR, applied by TCRdb to the reads, yields one record per CDR3 protein. The table records hundreds of thousands of distinct CDR3 sequences, roughly 42% of them present only once. This specimen was cultured PBMCs, taken from culture after CMV antigen stimulation. These receptors all stem from a human donor in good health (CMV status not recorded). Some clones in this sample may be carry-over from other donors' samples. CDR3s leave out the opening cysteine and the closing phenylalanine or tryptophan. The order of the fields is CDR3 protein, V gene, J gene, clone size. Rows may omit the clone size; those that give it use once, few, many or a size class.

CDR3 protein: ATSRVNYGYT
V gene: TRBV19
J gene: TRBJ1-2
clone size: -

CDR3 protein: ASSQGTSHGYT
V gene: TRBV7-2
J gene: TRBJ1-2
clone size: -

CDR3 protein: ASSRAGVGQPQH
V gene: TRBV7-2
J gene: TRBJ1-5
clone size: -

CDR3 protein: ASSLQGRGVDEQY
V gene: TRBV7-6
J gene: TRBJ2-7
clone size: -

CDR3 protein: ASSLVAAGPWGTDTQY
V gene: TRBV7-2
J gene: TRBJ2-3
clone size: few

CDR3 protein: ASSFLTSAPGTDTQY
V gene: TRBV7-2
J gene: TRBJ2-3
clone size: -

CDR3 protein: ASSSWTGGWETQY
V gene: TRBV11-2
J gene: TRBJ2-5
clone size: -

CDR3 protein: ASSLAQGGSGAQY
V gene: TRBV7-2
J gene: TRBJ2-3
clone size: few

CDR3 protein: ASSQGRENTEAF
V gene: TRBV3-1
J gene: TRBJ1-1
clone size: -

CDR3 protein: ASSLRQCTDTQY
V gene: TRBV7-2
J gene: TRBJ2-3
clone size: -

CDR3 protein: ASSVFTRVSGNTIY
V gene: TRBV11-3
J gene: TRBJ1-3
clone size: -

CDR3 protein: ASSTSSLNTEAF
V gene: TRBV27
J gene: TRBJ1-1
clone size: once

CDR3 protein: ASSEGQGIQETQY
V gene: TRBV2
J gene: TRBJ2-5
clone size: -

CDR3 protein: SASRDTQY
V gene: TRBV20-1
J gene: TRBJ2-3
clone size: -

CDR3 protein: ASSDGGNTQY
V gene: TRBV2
J gene: TRBJ2-3
clone size: -

CDR3 protein: ASSPTSGRRDEQF
V gene: TRBV7-4
J gene: TRBJ2-1
clone size: -

CDR3 protein: ASSLAPGGLESDTQY
V gene: TRBV7-2
J gene: TRBJ2-3
clone size: few

CDR3 protein: ASSHRTGADTQY
V gene: TRBV7-3
J gene: TRBJ2-3
clone size: -

CDR3 protein: ASSAQGSHYGYT
V gene: TRBV2
J gene: TRBJ1-2
clone size: few

CDR3 protein: ASKETGTRHNEQF
V gene: TRBV6-2/TRBV6-3
J gene: TRBJ2-1
clone size: -

CDR3 protein: ASRLSPGSAGNTQY
V gene: TRBV6-8
J gene: TRBJ2-3
clone size: -

CDR3 protein: ASSRGRAQETQY
V gene: TRBV7-8
J gene: TRBJ2-5
clone size: few